The 29 T cell receptor beta chains in this list originate from one sample, sequenced in a study of blood T cell repertoires in COVID-19. The repertoire was sequenced with immunoSEQ multiplex PCR; TCRdb's copy has only in-frame clones and lacks some. Among around 450,000 clones, around 90% were seen once, and the ten largest hold under 2%. The sample taken for sequencing was PBMCs or T cells enriched from blood (not recorded which). These receptors all come from a woman aged 18-30 years with acute COVID-19.

A few counts support this clone. This chain connects TRBV7-2 to TRBJ2-4; tentatively, D is TRBD2 (5 bases). This CDR3 comprises 12 residues. V lost 4 bases to trimming and J lost 7 bases, with 8 bases between them. Germline V gives CDR1 SGHTA, CDR2 FQGNSA. CDR3 in DNA: TGTGCCAGCAGCTGGGAGCTTAACATTCAGTACTTC. It encodes CASSWELNIQYF.

The chain combines TRBV15 with TRBJ2-1, with D unclear. Trimming removed 3 bases at V and 8 bases at J, with 5 bases between. Germline V gene data show CDR1 as LNHNV and CDR2 as YYDKDF (reference sequence). The length of the CDR3 is 11 residues. This CDR3 is CATSSPDEQFF. In DNA form, the CDR3 reads TGTGCCACCAGCAGCCCGGATGAGCAGTTCTTC.

The genes are TRBV10-1 and TRBJ1-1; D is possibly TRBD1 (6 bases). The CDR3 spans 14 residues. Deletions cut 6 bases from V and 0 bases from J, with 11 bases between. CDR1 and CDR2 from the germline V gene are WNHNN and SYGVQD (reference sequence). The CDR3 sequence: CASSTGWMNTEAFF. The CDR3 nucleotides read TGCGCCAGCAGCACAGGGTGGATGAACACTGAAGCTTTCTTT.

This clone was counted once. Other DNA sequences in the sample encode the same CDR3. This sequence joins TRBV19 and TRBJ2-7; perhaps TRBD1 as D (6 bases). The CDR3 has 13 residues. Between the trimmed V and J ends, which lost 5 bases and 2 bases, there was a span of 10 bases. Germline V gene data show CDR1 as LNHDA and CDR2 as SQIVND (reference sequence). DNA of the CDR3: TGTGCCAGTAGTGGCAGGGGAACCTACGAGCAGTACTTC. It translates to CASSGRGTYEQYF.

The chain carries TRBV30 and TRBJ2-2; 9 bases fit TRBD2. V was clipped by 3 bases and J by 7 bases; unmatched bases: 6. The CDR3 spans 14 residues. Germline loops: CDR1 GTSNPN, CDR2 SVGIG (reference sequence). CDR3 nucleotide sequence: TGTGCCTGGAGAGCTAGCGGGACTGACGGGGAGCTGTTTTTT. Translated: CAWRASGTDGELFF.

This clone was seen just once. The chain joins TRBV4-3 to TRBJ1-4, with 9 bases aligning to TRBD1. Trimming at V came to 4 bases and at J to 3 bases, leaving 3 bases not matched to a gene. Germline lookup yields CDR1 LGHNA and CDR2 YSLEER. CDR3 size: 15 residues. The CDR3 bases are TGCGCCAGCAGCCTTAACAGGGGGCCTAATGAAAAACTGTTTTTT. Protein product: CASSLNRGPNEKLFF.

The J gene is TRBJ2-7, the V gene TRBV5-1; the match to TRBD2 covers 15 bases. The germline gives CDR1 SGHRS, CDR2 YFSETQ. V shed 5 bases and J 7 bases; nucleotides not matched to a gene: 19. This CDR3 has 19 amino acids. The DNA of the CDR3 is TGCGCCAGCAGTCGCGGACTAGCGGGGGGGCCACGCTCTCCCCCAGAGCAGTACTTC. Its translation: CASSRGLAGGPRSPPEQYF.

This clone was observed a few times. The V and J genes are TRBV19 and TRBJ1-6, with 8 bases matching TRBD1. V lost 2 bases and J lost 7; bases outside the gene matches: 10. CDR3 length: 17 amino acids. Germline values: CDR1 LNHDA, CDR2 SQIVND (reference sequence). In DNA form, the CDR3 reads TGTGCCAGTAGTATAATGGACAGGGATATCGAAAATTCACCCCTCCACTTT. Its protein is CASSIMDRDIENSPLHF.

V is TRBV25-1 and J is TRBJ2-5; D unclear. This CDR3 is 11 amino acids long. The ends were cut back, 3 bases at V and 6 bases at J, with 5 bases in the middle. The germline V gene has CDR1 MGHDK and CDR2 SYGVNS. CDR3 in amino acids: CASSDQKTQYF. CDR3 bases: TGTGCCAGCAGTGACCAGAAGACCCAGTACTTC. The variable domain in full, with the rest retrieved from reference TRBV25-1 and TRBJ2-5, is EADIYQTPRYLVIGTGKKITLECSQTMGHDKMYWYQQDPGMELHLIHYSYGVNSTEKGDLSSESTVSRIRTEHFPLTLESARPSHTSQYLCASSDQKTQYFGPGTRLLVL.

The chain combines TRBV3-1 (or the pseudogene TRBV3-2) with TRBJ1-4; D possibly corresponds to TRBD1 (5 bases). CDR3 size: 15 residues. The germline V gene encodes CDR1 LGHDT and CDR2 YNNKEL (reference sequence). V lost 1 base and J lost 7, with 13 bases in between. CDR3 coding DNA: TGTGCCAGCAGCCAAGTGGGGGGAGATGGTGAAAAACTGTTTTTT. As protein: CASSQVGGDGEKLFF.

DNA for the CDR3: TGTGCCAGCAGCTTGGTGGTCAGGGGGACCTCTGGGGCCAACGTCCTGACTTTC. Translation: CASSLVVRGTSGANVLTF. The rearrangement joins TRBV5-6 to TRBJ2-6; 7 bases are shared with TRBD1. This CDR3 has 18 amino acids. V dropped 0 bases and J dropped 0; count of bases not matched to a gene: 6. The V gene's germline CDR1 is SGHDT and CDR2 YYEEEE. Drawing the rest from reference TRBV5-6 and TRBJ2-6, the complete variable domain is DAGVTQSPTHLIKTRGQQVTLRCSPKSGHDTVSWYQQALGQGPQFIFQYYEEEERQRGNFPDRFSGHQFPNYSSELNVNALLLGDSALYLCASSLVVRGTSGANVLTFGAGSRLTVL.

The gene calls are TRBV18 and TRBJ1-1, with a possible D match to TRBD1 (6 bases). From germline, CDR1 is KGHSH and CDR2 LQKENI. V was cut by 6 bases and J by 2 bases, with 16 bases left in between. The CDR3 runs to 15 residues. The CDR3 DNA reads as TGTGCCAGCTCCCGGACAGAGGGGCCAAACACTGAAGCTTTCTTT. Encoded protein: CASSRTEGPNTEAFF.

A single count supports this clone. The chain employs TRBV29-1 and TRBJ1-3; 8 bases map to TRBD1. This CDR3 has 16 residues. The V gene end was trimmed by 4 bases and the J gene end by 1 base; junction bases not matched to a gene: 9. The germline V gene has CDR1 SQVTM and CDR2 ANQGSEA. This CDR3 is CSVVGQALHSGNTIYF. CDR3 sequence (DNA): TGCAGCGTTGTGGGACAGGCCTTACATTCTGGAAACACCATATATTTT. Complete variable domain (other parts from reference TRBV29-1 and TRBJ1-3): SAVISQKPSRDICQRGTSLTIQCQVDSQVTMMFWYRQQPGQSLTLIATANQGSEATYESGFVIDKFPISRPNLTFSTLTVSNMSPEDSSIYLCSVVGQALHSGNTIYFGEGSWLTVV.

The chain has TRBV15 and TRBJ1-2; TRBD1 might be the D (6 bases). Trimming took 0 bases from V and 4 from J, leaving 15 bases between them. This CDR3 has 16 amino acids. The V gene's germline CDR1 is LNHNV and CDR2 YYDKDF (reference sequence). The CDR3, as DNA: TGTGCCACCAGCAGAGAGACCCGGACAGAGCCCTATGGCTACACCTTC. Residues: CATSRETRTEPYGYTF.

This sequence joins TRBV18 and TRBJ1-2; no clear D gene. CDR3 length equals 15 residues. The V gene lost 2 bases and the J gene lost 0 bases, with 10 bases spanning the gap. The germline CDR1 and CDR2 sequences are KGHSH and LQKENI. The CDR3 spells CASSPGSASNYGYTF. The CDR3 nucleotides read TGTGCCAGCTCACCAGGGAGCGCCTCTAACTATGGCTACACCTTC.

This chain uses TRBV5-4 with TRBJ1-2; tentative D call: TRBD1 (6 bases). Germline V lookup: CDR1 SGHNT, CDR2 YYREEE (reference sequence). The CDR3 is 14 amino acids. V dropped 4 bases and J dropped 3 bases, with 13 bases sitting between them. CDR3 loop: CASSPQGLHYGYTF. The CDR3 bases are TGTGCCAGCAGCCCCCAGGGGCTCCACTATGGCTACACCTTC. The full variable domain, its missing parts supplied by reference TRBV5-4 and TRBJ1-2, is ETGVTQSPTHLIKTRGQQVTLRCSSQSGHNTVSWYQQALGQGPQFIFQYYREEENGRGNFPPRFSGLQFPNYSSELNVNALELDDSALYLCASSPQGLHYGYTFGSGTRLTVV.

The V call is TRBV6-5, the J call TRBJ1-5; D unresolved. Germline V CDR1 and CDR2: MNHEY, SVGAGI. Trimming removed 0 bases at V and 4 bases at J, with 7 bases between. This CDR3 has 14 amino acids. As DNA, the CDR3 is TGTGCCAGCAGTTACTCGATTCTAAATCAGCCCCAGCATTTT. The encoded protein is CASSYSILNQPQHF.

The rearrangement joins TRBV3-1 (or the pseudogene TRBV3-2) to TRBJ2-3, with a possible D match to TRBD2 (6 bases). Trimming removed 11 bases at V and 2 bases at J, with 17 bases between. CDR1 and CDR2 (germline): LGHDT, YNNKEL (reference sequence). This CDR3 is 14 amino acids long. DNA for the CDR3: TGTGCCTCCGGGCGGGGATCTAACACAGATACGCAGTATTTT. This gives the protein CASGRGSNTDTQYF.

J is TRBJ2-5 and V is TRBV27, with TRBD1 matching 8 bases. Germline V gene data show CDR1 as MNHEY and CDR2 as SMNVEV (reference sequence). V lost 2 bases, J lost 5 bases, and 10 bases stayed unmatched. The CDR3 sequence is 16 residues long. The CDR3 DNA reads TGTGCCAGCAGTTTAAGAGGACAGGGAGTAGCGGAGACCCAGTACTTC. Encoded protein: CASSLRGQGVAETQYF.

The chain carries TRBV14 and TRBJ1-2; D remains unclear. This CDR3 has 15 amino acids. The germline V gene has CDR1 SGHDN and CDR2 FVKESK. V was shortened by 0 bases and J by 4 bases, with 12 bases between the two germline ends. CDR3 in amino acids: CASSQDLGDSYGYTF. The DNA for the CDR3 is TGTGCCAGCAGCCAAGATCTTGGAGACTCCTATGGCTACACCTTC.

The gene calls are TRBV6-5 and TRBJ1-2; D call uncertain. The germline V and J ends were trimmed by 3 bases and 6 bases, with 20 bases remaining between them. From germline, CDR1 is MNHEY and CDR2 SVGAGI. There are 16 residues in the CDR3. In nucleotides, the CDR3 is TGTGCCAGCAGTTATACGGGTATCGGCCTAAACCATGGCTACACCTTC. Protein sequence: CASSYTGIGLNHGYTF.

The rearrangement joins TRBV5-1 to TRBJ2-3; D is uncertain. The CDR3 spans 15 residues. The V end lost 6 bases, the J end lost 0 bases, and 14 bases lay between the germline ends. Germline V gene data show CDR1 as SGHRS and CDR2 as YFSETQ. The CDR3 sequence: CASTTDGSSTDTQYF. As DNA, the CDR3 is TGCGCCAGCACCACAGACGGATCTAGCACAGATACGCAGTATTTT. Variable domain in full (rest from reference TRBV5-1 and TRBJ2-3): KAGVTQTPRYLIKTRGQQVTLSCSPISGHRSVSWYQQTPGQGLQFLFEYFSETQRNKGNFPGRFSGRQFSNSRSEMNVSTLELGDSALYLCASTTDGSSTDTQYFGPGTRLTVL.

The chain joins TRBV19 to TRBJ2-1; 8 nucleotides line up with TRBD1. The CDR3 has 15 residues. The V segment lost 6 bases and the J segment 4 bases; nucleotides outside the gene matches: 8. Germline-derived CDR1 and CDR2 are LNHDA and SQIVND (reference sequence). The CDR3 DNA is TGTGCCAGTAGACCCGGGACAGGCGATTACAATGAGCAGTTCTTC. Translating it yields CASRPGTGDYNEQFF. The whole variable domain, remainder taken from reference TRBV19 and TRBJ2-1, is DGGITQSPKYLFRKEGQNVTLSCEQNLNHDAMYWYRQDPGQGLRLIYYSQIVNDFQKGDIAEGYSVSREKKESFPLTVTSAQKNPTAFYLCASRPGTGDYNEQFFGPGTRLTVL.

The chain is built from TRBV5-5 and TRBJ2-7; no firm D call. Germline CDR1 and CDR2: SGHKS and YYEKEE (reference sequence). The CDR3 covers 14 residues. V was shortened by 0 bases and J by 3 bases, with 10 bases between the two germline ends. As DNA, the CDR3 is TGTGCCAGCAGCTTGGACTTTGGTTTCTACGAGCAGTACTTC. It specifies CASSLDFGFYEQYF. Combining the CDR3 with reference TRBV5-5 and TRBJ2-7 gives the whole variable domain DAGVTQSPTHLIKTRGQQVTLRCSPISGHKSVSWYQQVLGQGPQFIFQYYEKEERGRGNFPDRFSARQFPNYSSELNVNALLLGDSALYLCASSLDFGFYEQYFGPGTRLTVT.

This clone was detected only a few times. The chain is built from TRBV27 and TRBJ1-2; possible D gene TRBD1, 6 bases. The CDR3 sequence is 15 residues long. Per germline, CDR1 MNHEY and CDR2 SMNVEV (reference sequence). V shed 5 bases and J shed 2 bases, with 15 bases lying between them. The CDR3 DNA sequence: TGTGCCAGCAGTGGAAGGAACAGGGACAACTATGGCTACACCTTC. It encodes CASSGRNRDNYGYTF.

The J gene is TRBJ2-7, the V gene TRBV10-1; 7 bases agree with TRBD1. The germline V gene has CDR1 WNHNN and CDR2 SYGVQD (reference sequence). After removal of 0 bases from V and 2 bases from J, the junction contained 4 bases not matched to a gene. CDR3 length equals 15 residues. The CDR3 reads CASSESGDRPYEQYF. The CDR3 DNA sequence: TGCGCCAGCAGTGAGTCTGGGGACAGACCCTACGAGCAGTACTTC.

The rearrangement links TRBV19 to TRBJ1-5, with 7 bases lining up with TRBD1. The CDR3 runs to 18 residues. From germline, CDR1 is LNHDA and CDR2 SQIVND (reference sequence). Trimming cost V 3 bases and J 0 bases; bases outside gene matches: 11. Written as DNA, the CDR3 is TGTGCCAGTAGTATCAACAGGGGCTTGCGGAATAGCAATCAGCCCCAGCATTTT. This codes for CASSINRGLRNSNQPQHF.

The V gene is TRBV28, the J gene TRBJ2-3; TRBD2 agrees at 11 bases. The germline V gene encodes CDR1 MDHEN and CDR2 SYDVKM. V lost 11 bases and J lost 0; bases outside the gene matches: 10. The CDR3 sequence is 16 residues long. The CDR3 loop reads CAGEPGLAVSTDTQYF. In DNA form, the CDR3 reads TGTGCCGGGGAACCGGGACTAGCGGTAAGCACAGATACGCAGTATTTT.

The genes are TRBV7-9 and TRBJ1-4, with 7 bases lining up with TRBD1. V trimming: 3 bases; J trimming: 4 bases; junction bases outside the gene matches: 5. The CDR3 runs to 15 residues. CDR1 SEHNR and CDR2 FQNEAQ come from the germline V gene (reference sequence). In nucleotides, the CDR3 is TGTGCCAGCAGCTTCAACAGGGGTGATAATGAAAAACTGTTTTTT. Its translation: CASSFNRGDNEKLFF.